The 21 T cell receptor beta chains reported below all come from one sample, sequenced in a study of T cell changes during pregnancy in multiple sclerosis. Profiling relied on immunoSEQ multiplex PCR, and the TCRdb table lists in-frame clones only, not all of them. The sample contains about 92,000 clones, approximately 94% of which appear only once. Sequenced here: peripheral blood, sampled in the third trimester of pregnancy. All receptors derive from a female donor with multiple sclerosis, enrolled in a pregnancy study.

This chain uses TRBV5-1 with TRBJ2-3; 12 bases align to TRBD2. Germline values: CDR1 SGHRS, CDR2 YFSETQ. The junction had 12 bases not matched to a gene; V was cut back by 4 bases and J by 0 bases. This CDR3 comprises 19 residues. This CDR3 is CASSPGLAGTRGSTDTQYF. The DNA for the CDR3 is TGCGCCAGCAGCCCCGGACTAGCGGGAACACGAGGGAGCACAGATACGCAGTATTTT.

In the case of this clone: A single base separates this from a much larger clone, so it may be a read error. The rearrangement links TRBV11-2 to TRBJ2-3; a weak D match, TRBD2 (6 bases). V was cut by 3 bases and J by 1 base, with 8 bases left in between. The CDR3 is 14 amino acids. The germline V gene encodes CDR1 SGHAT and CDR2 FQNNGV. Written as DNA, the CDR3 is TGTGCCAGCAGCTTGCAGCGGGGCACAGATACGCAGTATTTT. Translation: CASSLQRGTDTQYF.

The gene calls are TRBV7-2 and TRBJ1-2; D gene unclear. The CDR3 is 16 residues long. V shed 1 base and J shed 9 bases, with 21 bases lying between them. The germline CDR1 and CDR2 sequences are SGHTA and FQGNSA. For the CDR3, the DNA is TGTGCCAGCAGCTTAGAGGCAACCGGGGTCGGTGTGAGCTACACCTTC. It codes for CASSLEATGVGVSYTF.

The CDR3 is CASSFSLNTGELFF. DNA for the CDR3: TGTGCCAGCAGTTTCTCACTTAACACCGGGGAGCTGTTTTTT. J is TRBJ2-2 and V is TRBV28; D gene ambiguous. CDR1 is MDHEN and CDR2 is SYDVKM in the germline V gene. Trimming took 3 bases from V and 2 from J, leaving 7 bases between them. This CDR3 contains 14 residues.

V gene TRBV6-1 combines with J gene TRBJ2-7; D unclear. Trimming cost V 7 bases and J 4 bases, with 11 bases left between them. The germline V gene has CDR1 MNHNS and CDR2 SASEGT. CDR3 length: 12 residues. CDR3 amino acids: CASTATGYEQYF. The CDR3 coding sequence is TGTGCCAGCACCGCGACTGGATACGAGCAGTACTTC.

This clone came up once. The chain links TRBV18 to TRBJ2-1, with 9 bases aligning to TRBD2. Germline loops: CDR1 KGHSH, CDR2 LQKENI. The V gene end was trimmed by 2 bases and the J gene end by 0 bases; junction bases not matched to a gene: 5. This CDR3 spans 17 amino acids. CDR3 nucleotides: TGTGCCAGCTCACCAACTATTAGCGGGAGCTCCTACAATGAGCAGTTCTTC. It translates to CASSPTISGSSYNEQFF.

The chain carries TRBV11-3 and TRBJ2-3, with D perhaps matching TRBD2 (5 bases). CDR3 length equals 15 residues. Germline CDR1 and CDR2: SGHNT and YENEEA. V lost 1 base to trimming and J lost 5 bases, with 13 bases between them. CDR3 coding DNA: TGTGCCAGCAGCTTAGCGGGAAAGTCCCAAGATACGCAGTATTTT. This gives the protein CASSLAGKSQDTQYF.

This clone has more than one count but fewer than ten. This chain uses TRBV7-2 with TRBJ2-1, with 12 bases fitting TRBD2. V was pared by 3 bases and J by 7 bases, with 4 bases of the junction left unmatched. The CDR3 spans 15 residues. The V gene's germline CDR1 is SGHTA and CDR2 FQGNSA. The CDR3 is CASSLTSGSQNEQFF. CDR3 DNA: TGTGCCAGCAGCTTGACTAGCGGGAGTCAAAATGAGCAGTTCTTC.

This clone was picked up one time. The V and J genes are TRBV29-1 and TRBJ1-1; 9 bases match TRBD1. The germline V gene has CDR1 SQVTM and CDR2 ANQGSEA. The CDR3 sequence is 13 residues long. With V trimmed by 6 bases and J by 5 bases, 7 bases remained unmatched. The CDR3 bases are TGCAGCGTCGGGTACAGGGGGCGGACTGAAGCTTTCTTT. Its translation is CSVGYRGRTEAFF.

The J gene is TRBJ1-1, the V gene TRBV28, with D unclear. Germline assignment: CDR1 MDHEN and CDR2 SYDVKM. This CDR3 has 15 amino acids. V gave up 6 bases and J gave up 0 bases, with 14 bases separating them. In nucleotides, the CDR3 is TGTGCCAGCAGCCCTTGGAGGGAGGTGAACACTGAAGCTTTCTTT. It is translated as CASSPWREVNTEAFF.

The chain joins TRBV28 to TRBJ1-5; tentatively, D is TRBD1 (6 bases). This CDR3 region has 17 residues. Germline-derived CDR1 and CDR2 are MDHEN and SYDVKM. V gave up 3 bases and J gave up 1 base, with 16 bases separating them. CDR3 sequence: CASSFTRRGTSNQPQHF. The DNA for the CDR3 is TGTGCCAGCAGTTTTACCCGAAGGGGGACGAGCAATCAGCCCCAGCATTTT. The full variable domain, its missing parts supplied by reference TRBV28 and TRBJ1-5, is DVKVTQSSRYLVKRTGEKVFLECVQDMDHENMFWYRQDPGLGLRLIYFSYDVKMKEKGDIPEGYSVSREKKERFSLILESASTNQTSMYLCASSFTRRGTSNQPQHFGDGTRLSIL.

The chain is built from TRBV19 and TRBJ2-7; D is perhaps TRBD2 (6 bases). The CDR3 has 13 residues. Germline loops: CDR1 LNHDA, CDR2 SQIVND (reference sequence). V gave up 6 bases and J gave up 5 bases, with 14 bases separating them. The CDR3 nucleotides read TGTGCCAGTAGACCGACTAGTTCCGACGAGCAGTACTTC. Residues: CASRPTSSDEQYF.

The rearrangement uses TRBV28 and TRBJ2-5, with D maybe TRBD1 (6 bases). The V gene's germline CDR1 is MDHEN and CDR2 SYDVKM. The germline V and J ends were trimmed by 3 bases and 0 bases, with 14 bases remaining between them. The CDR3 is 16 residues long. CDR3 coding DNA: TGTGCCAGCAGTTTCCCACACGGACAGTACCAAGAGACCCAGTACTTC. Translating it yields CASSFPHGQYQETQYF.

V usage is TRBV7-2 and J usage is TRBJ2-5; unclear D gene. Looked up from germline, CDR1 is SGHTA and CDR2 is FQGNSA. This CDR3 has 14 residues. Trimming pared 1 base from V and 5 bases from J, leaving 11 bases between. CDR3 residues: CASSLEASSETQYF. Here the CDR3 DNA reads TGTGCCAGCAGCTTAGAGGCTAGTAGTGAGACCCAGTACTTC.

The chain joins TRBV14 to TRBJ2-7, with TRBD1 identical over 8 bases. The V gene's germline CDR1 is SGHDN and CDR2 FVKESK. V lost 4 bases and J lost 0; bases outside the gene matches: 8. The CDR3 is 16 residues long. CDR3 coding DNA: TGTGCCAGCAGCCCCACAGGGCAGGGGGCCTCCTACGAGCAGTACTTC. Translated, it gives CASSPTGQGASYEQYF.

The chain recombines TRBV2 with TRBJ2-2; D gene unclear. Trimming stripped 5 bases from V and 1 base from J, with 8 bases between. This CDR3 region has 14 residues. Germline CDR1 is SNHLY and CDR2 is FYNNEI. CDR3 nucleotides: TGTGCCAGCAGTTATTCGGTGAACACCGGGGAGCTGTTTTTT. Translating gives CASSYSVNTGELFF.

The chain joins TRBV5-1 to TRBJ2-1, with D possibly being TRBD2 (6 bases). The CDR3 extends over 15 amino acids. CDR1 is SGHRS and CDR2 is YFSETQ in the germline V gene. V was shortened by 3 bases and J by 6 bases, with 16 bases between the two germline ends. The CDR3 is CASSSGVGGGNEQFF. CDR3 DNA: TGCGCCAGCAGCTCGGGAGTTGGAGGTGGCAATGAGCAGTTCTTC.

The chain employs TRBV9 and TRBJ2-1; D remains unclear. This CDR3 is built from 16 residues. Germline CDR1 is SGDLS and CDR2 is YYNGEE. Trimming removed 3 bases at V and 3 bases at J, with 16 bases between. Written as DNA, the CDR3 is TGTGCCAGCAGCGGCGACTCGGCGGTTCTCTACAATGAGCAGTTCTTC. This sequence encodes CASSGDSAVLYNEQFF.

V is TRBV5-1 and J is TRBJ2-3, with 15 positions matching TRBD2. This CDR3 is built from 17 residues. The germline V gene encodes CDR1 SGHRS and CDR2 YFSETQ. V lost 0 bases, J lost 4 bases, and 3 bases stayed unmatched. Here the CDR3 reads CASSLARTSGRADTQYF. In DNA form, the CDR3 reads TGCGCCAGCAGCTTGGCGAGGACTAGCGGGAGGGCAGATACGCAGTATTTT.

The sample holds a few counts of this clone. The rearrangement uses TRBV4-2 and TRBJ1-5; TRBD1 might be the D (5 bases). The CDR3 is 15 amino acids. From germline, CDR1 is LGHNA and CDR2 YNFKEQ. V lost 1 base and J lost 5, with 12 bases in between. The CDR3 nucleotides are TGTGCCAGCAGCCAAGTGTGGGGGGACGATCAGCCCCAGCATTTT. It encodes CASSQVWGDDQPQHF.

The V gene is TRBV7-2, the J gene TRBJ2-3; possible D gene TRBD2, 6 bases. V was clipped by 2 bases and J by 4 bases, with 16 bases between them. There are 16 residues in the CDR3. Per germline, CDR1 SGHTA and CDR2 FQGNSA. Here the CDR3 reads CASSLISGRGPDTQYF. The CDR3 DNA is TGTGCCAGCAGCTTAATTAGCGGAAGGGGCCCAGATACGCAGTATTTT.